A single sample is the source of the 5 T cell receptor beta chains below, sequenced in a study of blood T cell repertoires in COVID-19. The table came from immunoSEQ multiplex PCR; TCRdb's copy has only in-frame clones and leaves some out. The data hold over 150,000 clones, with 65% to 85% observed a single time. Sequencing input: peripheral blood. These receptors originate from a woman aged 55-70 years with acute or convalescent COVID-19.

This clone has more than one count but fewer than ten. The V gene is TRBV5-4, the J gene TRBJ1-6; 7 bases are a match to TRBD1. Unmatched junction bases numbered 9, after V lost 5 bases and J lost 10 bases. Germline V gene data show CDR1 as SGHNT and CDR2 as YYREEE (reference sequence). The CDR3 runs 14 residues. CDR3 protein: CASRRQGLGSPLHF. The CDR3 region has the DNA TGTGCCAGCAGGCGACAGGGTTTAGGGTCACCCCTCCACTTT.

This clone was found once. The rearrangement uses TRBV19 and TRBJ1-1; weak D call: TRBD1 (6 bases). The CDR3 runs to 14 residues. CDR1 is LNHDA and CDR2 is SQIVND in the germline V gene (reference sequence). Between the trimmed V and J ends, which lost 6 bases and 1 base, there was a span of 12 bases. CDR3 protein: CASSPGQTNTEAFF. The CDR3 DNA reads TGTGCCAGTAGCCCCGGACAGACGAACACTGAAGCTTTCTTT.

This chain links TRBV4-2 with TRBJ2-2, with a possible D match to TRBD1 (6 bases). V lost 0 bases and J 2 bases, leaving 10 bases between the germline ends. The V gene's germline CDR1 is LGHNA and CDR2 YNFKEQ. CDR3 length: 16 amino acids. CDR3 DNA: TGTGCCAGCAGCCAAGAAGGACAGTTTAACACCGGGGAGCTGTTTTTT. This gives the protein CASSQEGQFNTGELFF.

J is TRBJ1-2 and V is TRBV4-1; weak D call: TRBD1 (6 bases). V gave up 1 base and J gave up 8 bases, with 17 bases separating them. The germline CDR1 and CDR2 sequences are MGHRA and YSYEKL. The CDR3 loop spans 15 amino acids. The DNA for the CDR3 is TGCGCCAGCAGCCAAGCAACAGGGATGATGGGAGGCTACACCTTC. Its translation is CASSQATGMMGGYTF.

The rearrangement uses TRBV9 and TRBJ1-2, with TRBD1 matching over 8 bases. The CDR3 extends over 17 amino acids. V lost 3 bases and J lost 2; bases outside the gene matches: 12. Germline CDR1 and CDR2: SGDLS and YYNGEE. CDR3 residues: CASSAGGQASPNYGYTF. The CDR3 bases are TGTGCCAGCAGCGCGGGGGGACAGGCATCCCCAAACTATGGCTACACCTTC.